This T cell receptor (beta chain) was captured in a study of response to subunit inactivated influenza vaccine. Findings and limits, study-wide: Every seasonal influenza vaccination brings in few new T cells, the authors suggested.

MiXCR, applied by TCRdb to the RT-PCR reads, yields one record per CDR3 protein. The sample contains approximately 680,000 distinct CDR3 sequences, approximately 15% of which appear only once. This CDR3 contains 15 residues. The V end was cut by 0 bases, the J end by 2 bases, with 11 bases between. In germline, CDR1 is DFQATT, CDR2 SNEGSKA (reference sequence). With regard to this clonotype: The antigen remains undetermined.

The sequence came from a man aged 50 to 60 who received an inactivated influenza vaccine. The chain uses TRBV20-1 and TRBJ2-1, with a possible D match to TRBD2 (5 bases). This specimen consisted of PBMCs from blood, obtained about 11 days after vaccination. The CDR3 nucleotides read TGCAGTGCTAGAGATACCGCGGGCCCCTACAATGAGCAGTTCTTC. Residues: CSARDTAGPYNEQFF.